This T cell receptor (beta chain) is drawn from a study of T-cell memory formation after mild COVID-19. The study's findings and limits: Pre-infection memory already had some responding clones, implying cross-reactive memory joined. Still unconfirmed is whether the second-wave clones peaking on day 37 recognized SARS-CoV-2.

This clonotype was seen a handful of times. Antigen specificity is unknown. 5'RACE primed at constant segments yielded TCR alpha and TCR beta cDNA libraries bearing sample barcodes and UMIs. TCRdb used MiXCR to reprocess the 5' RACE reads, holding one entry per CDR3 protein. The sample includes 190,000 or so distinct CDR3 sequences, around 30% seen only once; the top ten take approximately 10%. Germline CDR1 and CDR2: KGHSH and LQKENI. V was clipped by 4 bases and J by 1 base, with 22 bases between them. The CDR3 consists of 18 residues. The receptor comes from an adult woman who had mild COVID-19 (a few samples of this study predate the infection). Cell type and time point are not known. The sequencing input was PBMCs or a T cell subset sorted from them (not recorded which). The chain uses TRBV18 and TRBJ1-1; tentative D call: TRBD1 (5 bases). CDR3 residues: CASSRAGQTRTENTEAFF. CDR3 in DNA: TGTGCCAGCTCACGAGCGGGGCAGACTAGAACCGAGAACACTGAAGCTTTCTTT.